Below are 24 T cell receptor beta chains sequenced from a single sample in a study of radiation and T cells in renal cell carcinoma. Profiled with immunoSEQ multiplex PCR; TCRdb holds only in-frame clones, not every one. The data show roughly 78,000 clones, 82% seen once. Documented time point: blood 2 weeks post-SBRT. Treatment defined: 15 Gy SBRT to primary tumor, nephrectomy 4 weeks later. The sample in question was blood, obtained from a patient whose treatment included radiotherapy and nephrectomy. The receptors derive from a man aged 60 to 75 with renal cell carcinoma.

The CDR3 loop is CASSGRGLAGTPGELFF. The CDR3 DNA follows: TGTGCCAGCAGCGGACGGGGACTAGCGGGAACTCCCGGGGAGCTGTTTTTT. The rearrangement links TRBV5-4 to TRBJ2-2; 13 bases align to TRBD2. Trimming at V came to 4 bases and at J to 6 bases, leaving 9 bases not matched to a gene. The CDR3 spans 17 residues. CDR1 is SGHNT and CDR2 is YYREEE in the germline V gene (reference sequence).

This chain connects TRBV30 to TRBJ2-6; no firm D call. CDR3 length: 16 residues. CDR1 GTSNPN and CDR2 SVGIG come from the germline V gene (reference sequence). The V end lost 5 bases, the J end lost 5 bases, and 19 bases lay between the germline ends. The CDR3 protein is CAWVSWRQSRANVLTF. The CDR3 DNA reads as TGTGCCTGGGTCTCGTGGCGTCAAAGTCGGGCCAACGTCCTGACTTTC.

The CDR3, as DNA: TGTGCCAGTAGTATAAGGCAGGGCTCGGGCAATGAGCAGTTCTTC. This encodes CASSIRQGSGNEQFF. The rearrangement uses TRBV19 and TRBJ2-1; TRBD1 might be the D (5 bases). Germline CDR1 and CDR2: LNHDA and SQIVND (reference sequence). Trimming left V 2 bases short and J 6 bases short, with 14 bases between. This CDR3 is 15 amino acids long.

The table lists this clone with a count of one. CDR3 in amino acids: CASKNPGQGAHEQYF. Written as DNA, the CDR3 is TGTGCCAGTAAAAATCCGGGACAGGGGGCTCACGAGCAGTACTTC. V gene TRBV19 combines with J gene TRBJ2-7, with 12 bases lining up with TRBD1. The CDR3 loop spans 15 amino acids. Losses at the gene ends were 7 bases for V and 5 bases for J; bases not matched to a gene: 9. Germline values: CDR1 LNHDA, CDR2 SQIVND (reference sequence).

The chain recombines TRBV4-3 with TRBJ2-5, with 9 bases lining up with TRBD2. The CDR3 sequence is 15 residues long. Trimming at V came to 3 bases and at J to 4 bases, leaving 6 bases not matched to a gene. Per germline, CDR1 LGHNA and CDR2 YSLEER. The CDR3 reads CASSQELAGVETQYF. The CDR3 DNA sequence: TGCGCCAGCAGCCAGGAATTAGCGGGAGTAGAGACCCAGTACTTC.

This chain joins TRBV30 and TRBJ2-7, with 11 bases fitting TRBD1. Trimming cost V 1 base and J 2 bases; bases outside gene matches: 1. Germline V gene lookup returns CDR1 GTSNPN and CDR2 SVGIG (reference sequence). The CDR3 totals 14 residues. The CDR3 DNA reads as TGTGCCTGGAGTGGGACAGGGGGCCCCTACGAGCAGTACTTC. Its translation is CAWSGTGGPYEQYF.

This clone was seen just once. The V call is TRBV9, the J call TRBJ1-2; 8 nucleotides line up with TRBD1. Losses at the gene ends were 1 base for V and 5 bases for J; bases not matched to a gene: 10. The CDR3 length is 16 residues. Germline V gene data show CDR1 as SGDLS and CDR2 as YYNGEE. The CDR3 DNA is TGTGCCAGCAGCGTACTAGGACAGGGAGCCGTTTATGGCTACACCTTC. It is translated as CASSVLGQGAVYGYTF.

The chain recombines TRBV20-1 with TRBJ2-3; no firm D call. Trimming left V 4 bases short and J 3 bases short, with 2 bases between. CDR1 is DFQATT and CDR2 is SNEGSKA in the germline V gene (reference sequence). The CDR3 covers 10 residues. The CDR3 DNA follows: TGCAGTGCTAAAACAGATACGCAGTATTTT. Its protein product is CSAKTDTQYF.

This clone was observed a handful of times. The chain combines TRBV28 with TRBJ1-5; no reliable D call. Per the germline V gene, CDR1 is MDHEN and CDR2 is SYDVKM. The CDR3 is 16 residues long. Trimming left V 3 bases short and J 0 bases short, with 12 bases between. This CDR3 is CASSFTRARSNQPQHF. CDR3 nucleotide sequence: TGTGCCAGCAGTTTCACTAGGGCCCGTAGCAATCAGCCCCAGCATTTT. The variable domain in full, completed from reference TRBV28 and TRBJ1-5, reads DVKVTQSSRYLVKRTGEKVFLECVQDMDHENMFWYRQDPGLGLRLIYFSYDVKMKEKGDIPEGYSVSREKKERFSLILESASTNQTSMYLCASSFTRARSNQPQHFGDGTRLSIL.

The chain links TRBV7-6 to TRBJ2-7; D gene unclear. The CDR3 loop spans 15 amino acids. Deletions cut 0 bases from V and 5 bases from J, with 14 bases between. Germline assignment: CDR1 SGHVS and CDR2 FNYEAQ. CDR3 DNA: TGTGCCAGCAGCTTAGCGATTAGGGCTAATGACGAGCAGTACTTC. This translates into CASSLAIRANDEQYF.

This rearrangement joins TRBV18 to TRBJ2-7, with D perhaps TRBD1 (6 bases). This CDR3 spans 14 amino acids. Trimming stripped 4 bases from V and 2 bases from J, with 12 bases between. Germline V CDR1 and CDR2: KGHSH, LQKENI. CDR3 in amino acids: CASSLAGQTYEQYF. CDR3 nucleotides: TGTGCCAGCTCACTCGCCGGACAGACCTACGAGCAGTACTTC.

Only a few counts were recorded for this clone. The rearrangement joins TRBV19 to TRBJ2-3; 13 nucleotides line up with TRBD2. J gave up 2 bases and V 10 bases, and 15 bases lay outside the gene matches. This CDR3 comprises 18 residues. Per germline, CDR1 LNHDA and CDR2 SQIVND (reference sequence). CDR3 protein: CATSGGLAGAPHTDTQYF. DNA for the CDR3: TGTGCCACCTCTGGCGGACTAGCGGGAGCCCCCCACACAGATACGCAGTATTTT.

V usage is TRBV19 and J usage is TRBJ2-5, with D possibly being TRBD2 (5 bases). V was clipped by 4 bases and J by 1 base, with 31 bases between them. The CDR3 loop spans 21 amino acids. Germline CDR1 and CDR2: LNHDA and SQIVND (reference sequence). The CDR3 DNA reads as TGTGCCAGTAGTACTCCCACTACTAGAGGCACCAAGTCCACGTTCCAAGAGACCCAGTACTTC. This encodes CASSTPTTRGTKSTFQETQYF. The full variable domain, rest sourced from reference TRBV19 and TRBJ2-5, is DGGITQSPKYLFRKEGQNVTLSCEQNLNHDAMYWYRQDPGQGLRLIYYSQIVNDFQKGDIAEGYSVSREKKESFPLTVTSAQKNPTAFYLCASSTPTTRGTKSTFQETQYFGPGTRLLVL.

The chain combines TRBV9 with TRBJ2-5, with D possibly TRBD1 on 6 matching bases. The CDR3 runs to 14 residues. Trimming shortened V by 2 bases and J by 1 base, and 9 bases separated the two germline ends. Germline values: CDR1 SGDLS, CDR2 YYNGEE. The CDR3 reads CASSVAGAQETQYF. The CDR3 bases are TGTGCCAGCAGCGTGGCAGGGGCCCAAGAGACCCAGTACTTC.

The rearrangement uses TRBV6-5 and TRBJ1-2, with D perhaps TRBD1 (6 bases). V was cut by 4 bases and J by 6 bases, with 18 bases left in between. The length of the CDR3 is 15 residues. Germline V gene sequence: CDR1 MNHEY, CDR2 SVGAGI. Written as DNA, the CDR3 is TGTGCCAGCAGTTCCTCGCAGGGGAGGGTGGATGGCTACACCTTC. This gives the protein CASSSSQGRVDGYTF.

The chain employs TRBV7-6 and TRBJ2-5; D ambiguous. The end of the DNA aligns better with TRBJ2-7, so the J call may be wrong. This CDR3 comprises 13 residues. CDR1 and CDR2 from the germline V gene are SGHVS and FNYEAQ. The CDR3 reads CASSMGSTYEQYF. CDR3 bases: TGTGCCAGCAGTATGGGTAGCACCTACGAGCAGTACTTC.

This chain links TRBV30 with TRBJ1-2; D is undetermined. The CDR3 runs 12 residues. With 4 bases removed from V and 4 bases from J, the gap between germline ends came to 10 bases. The germline CDR1 and CDR2 sequences are GTSNPN and SVGIG (reference sequence). The CDR3 DNA follows: TGTGCCTGGAAGCAATCATCCTATGGCTACACCTTC. Protein product: CAWKQSSYGYTF.

This sequence joins TRBV6-1 and TRBJ1-4, with D tentatively TRBD1 (6 bases). The CDR3 extends over 15 amino acids. Germline lookup yields CDR1 MNHNS and CDR2 SASEGT. Trimming took 4 bases from V and 6 from J, leaving 15 bases between them. The chain's CDR3 is CASSGRGGFDEKLFF. CDR3 sequence (DNA): TGTGCCAGCAGTGGAAGGGGGGGATTTGATGAAAAACTGTTTTTT.

The rearrangement links TRBV6-5 to TRBJ2-1; a weak D match, TRBD1 (6 bases). Trimming removed 5 bases at V and 7 bases at J, with 9 bases between. The CDR3 covers 12 residues. CDR1 and CDR2 (germline): MNHEY, SVGAGI. The CDR3 sequence: CASSLGTNEQFF. CDR3 DNA sequence: TGTGCCAGCAGTCTTGGGACAAATGAGCAGTTCTTC.

The chain recombines TRBV29-1 with TRBJ2-1; D call uncertain. The CDR3 has 13 residues. Between the trimmed V and J ends, which lost 4 bases and 5 bases, there was a span of 12 bases. The germline V gene has CDR1 SQVTM and CDR2 ANQGSEA. CDR3 bases: TGCAGCGTTGTAGAGGTAGGGCACAATGAGCAGTTCTTC. Translating gives CSVVEVGHNEQFF.

This clone occurred once. This chain connects TRBV11-1 to TRBJ2-1, with D perhaps given as TRBD1 or TRBD2 (5 bases each). CDR1 and CDR2 (germline): SGHAT, FQDESV (reference sequence). CDR3 length equals 15 residues. V was cut by 3 bases and J by 2 bases, with 11 bases left in between. The CDR3 loop is CASSFRGVAYNEQFF. The CDR3, as DNA: TGTGCCAGCAGCTTTCGAGGGGTGGCCTACAATGAGCAGTTCTTC.

The rearrangement joins TRBV7-9 to TRBJ2-3; no clear D gene. The V and J ends lost 7 bases and 6 bases respectively, with 11 bases between them. This CDR3 spans 12 amino acids. Germline V gene lookup returns CDR1 SEHNR and CDR2 FQNEAQ (reference sequence). The CDR3 reads CASTLVGDTQYF. CDR3 DNA sequence: TGTGCCAGCACGTTGGTCGGGGATACGCAGTATTTT.

V is TRBV28 and J is TRBJ2-7; TRBD2 is a possible D gene (6 bases). V was cut by 11 bases and J by 0 bases, with 17 bases left in between. Germline V gene lookup returns CDR1 MDHEN and CDR2 SYDVKM. CDR3 length: 14 residues. DNA of the CDR3: TGTGCCTCCGAAGAGAACGGGAGCTCCTACGAGCAGTACTTC. Its protein is CASEENGSSYEQYF.

This clone has only one observation. The J gene is TRBJ2-7, the V gene TRBV19; tentative D call: TRBD1 (6 bases). Trimming took off 3 bases at V and 0 bases at J, with 12 bases between the two ends. CDR1 is LNHDA, CDR2 SQIVND, per germline (reference sequence). This CDR3 is built from 15 residues. This CDR3 reads CASSITGHSSYEQYF. For the CDR3, the DNA is TGTGCCAGTAGTATTACGGGACATTCCTCCTACGAGCAGTACTTC. The full variable domain, rest sourced from reference TRBV19 and TRBJ2-7, is DGGITQSPKYLFRKEGQNVTLSCEQNLNHDAMYWYRQDPGQGLRLIYYSQIVNDFQKGDIAEGYSVSREKKESFPLTVTSAQKNPTAFYLCASSITGHSSYEQYFGPGTRLTVT.